These 21 T cell receptor beta chains came from one sample sequenced in a study of blood T cells in healthy people across ages. A second PCR, run for roughly 6 to 11 cycles, used a sample-barcoded 5' primer plus a J-beta primer mix. From the 5' RACE reads, TCRdb called clonotypes with MiXCR, one entry per CDR3 protein. The profile shows about 900,000 distinct CDR3 sequences, approximately 65% of them singletons. What was sequenced was blood. The receptors stem from a man aged 25 to 40 in good health.

Note on this clonotype: A read error may be the cause here, since a much bigger clone is one base away. V is TRBV11-2 and J is TRBJ2-5; D is perhaps TRBD1 or TRBD2 (5 bases each). The J call is uncertain, as TRBJ2-7 better fits the DNA end. The germline V gene has CDR1 SGHAT and CDR2 FQNNGV. The CDR3 is 15 residues long. CDR3: CACSLEGPSGYEQYF. DNA for the CDR3: TGTGCCTGCAGCTTAGAGGGACCTTCGGGCTACGAGCAGTACTTC.

This sequence joins TRBV20-1 and TRBJ2-7; D is ambiguous. Germline V gene sequence: CDR1 DFQATT, CDR2 SNEGSKA (reference sequence). CDR3 length: 14 amino acids. V lost 1 base, J lost 10 bases, and 20 bases lay in between. Here the CDR3 DNA reads TGCAGTGCTAGAGCCGGTGGGCAGGCCCCGATTCAGTACTTC. As protein: CSARAGGQAPIQYF.

This clonotype has only one observation. At one end, the junction sequence differs from germline, possibly due to a read error. The CDR3 spells CSVDATGEAYEQYF. The CDR3 coding sequence is TGTAGCGTCGACGCGACAGGGGAAGCGTACGAGCAGTACTTC. The V and J genes are TRBV29-1 and TRBJ2-7, with 8 bases that match TRBD1. CDR3 length: 14 residues. From germline, CDR1 is SQVTM and CDR2 ANQGSEA.

This clonotype has a handful of counts. The V and J genes are TRBV29-1 and TRBJ2-7, with D maybe TRBD1 (7 bases). This CDR3 contains 12 residues. Trimming took 7 bases from V and 3 from J, leaving 13 bases between them. The germline gives CDR1 SQVTM, CDR2 ANQGSEA. The DNA for the CDR3 is TGCAGCGGGGGGGCAGGGGGCTACGAGCAGTACTTC. This translates into CSGGAGGYEQYF.

This rearrangement joins TRBV7-2 to TRBJ2-7, with 7 bases matching TRBD2. This CDR3 has 15 amino acids. J lost 1 base, V lost 4 bases, and 7 bases had no gene match. Germline V CDR1 and CDR2: SGHTA, FQGNSA. This CDR3 is CASSSPGGGSYEQYF. CDR3 DNA sequence: TGTGCCAGCAGCTCTCCCGGCGGGGGATCCTACGAGCAGTACTTC.

Only a few counts were recorded for this clonotype. Given a much more abundant clone one base away, this may be a read error. The chain links TRBV20-1 to TRBJ2-1; D gene ambiguous. The germline V gene encodes CDR1 DFQATT and CDR2 SNEGSKA (reference sequence). Trimming left V 0 bases short and J 5 bases short, with 11 bases between. The CDR3 sequence is 14 residues long. DNA of the CDR3: TGCAGTGCTAGAGATTGTATGTGGAACAATGAGCAGTTCTTC. Amino acids: CSARDCMWNNEQFF.

The chain joins TRBV20-1 to TRBJ2-7; 9 bases match TRBD1. The V segment lost 1 base and the J segment 5 bases; nucleotides outside the gene matches: 0. CDR3 length: 12 residues. Germline V gives CDR1 DFQATT, CDR2 SNEGSKA (reference sequence). Here the CDR3 reads CSARGTGDEQYF. In DNA form, the CDR3 reads TGCAGTGCTAGAGGGACAGGGGACGAGCAGTACTTC.

As DNA, the CDR3 is TGCAGCGTTGAAGGAGGGGGAGGGCACGAGCAGTACTTC. Amino acid sequence: CSVEGGGGHEQYF. This chain uses TRBV29-1 with TRBJ2-5; the D gene is possibly TRBD2 (7 bases). Gene TRBJ2-7 matches the end of the DNA better, so the J call may be wrong. The CDR3 covers 13 residues. CDR1 is SQVTM, CDR2 ANQGSEA, per germline.

J is TRBJ2-1 and V is TRBV6-2 or TRBV6-3, with 7 positions matching TRBD2. The CDR3 covers 13 residues. V shed 8 bases and J 9 bases; nucleotides not matched to a gene: 10. Looked up from germline, CDR1 is MNHEY and CDR2 is SVGEGT. The chain's CDR3 is CASLSGTWGEQFF. CDR3 coding DNA: TGTGCCAGCCTCAGCGGGACGTGGGGTGAGCAGTTCTTC.

The chain joins TRBV6-5 to TRBJ2-7; D is possibly TRBD1 (5 bases). This CDR3 contains 15 residues. V was clipped by 7 bases and J by 5 bases, with 21 bases between them. Germline-derived CDR1 and CDR2 are MNHEY and SVGAGI. The CDR3 here is CASNAVQRGFNEQYF. CDR3 in DNA: TGTGCCAGCAACGCCGTTCAAAGGGGTTTCAACGAGCAGTACTTC.

The chain links TRBV4-2 to TRBJ2-6; D gene uncertain. The CDR3 contains 17 residues. V was pared by 5 bases and J by 0 bases, with 14 bases between. Germline V gives CDR1 LGHNA, CDR2 YNFKEQ. The CDR3 nucleotides read TGTGCCAGCAGCGCCGAACAGTCCCCCTCTGGGGCCAACGTCCTGACTTTC. This translates into CASSAEQSPSGANVLTF.

This clonotype appeared a few times. The chain employs TRBV20-1 and TRBJ2-3, with 9 bases aligning to TRBD2. Trimming removed 4 bases from V and 3 bases from J; junction bases left unmatched: 2. This CDR3 region has 13 residues. CDR1 and CDR2 from the germline V gene are DFQATT and SNEGSKA (reference sequence). The CDR3 loop is CSANLAGTDTQYF. The CDR3 nucleotides are TGCAGTGCTAATCTAGCGGGGACAGATACGCAGTATTTT.

V usage is TRBV5-1 and J usage is TRBJ2-5; the match to TRBD1 covers 10 bases. V shed 1 base and J 5 bases; nucleotides not matched to a gene: 5. The germline gives CDR1 SGHRS, CDR2 YFSETQ. The CDR3 is made up of 15 amino acids. The CDR3 sequence: CASSLLGTGEETQYF. Written as DNA, the CDR3 is TGCGCCAGCAGCTTGTTAGGGACAGGGGAGGAGACCCAGTACTTC.

This clonotype occurred many times. The chain combines TRBV20-1 with TRBJ2-1, with D perhaps TRBD2 (6 bases). CDR1 and CDR2 (germline): DFQATT, SNEGSKA (reference sequence). This CDR3 comprises 15 residues. V was shortened by 3 bases and J by 5 bases, with 17 bases between the two germline ends. In nucleotides, the CDR3 is TGCAGTGCTAGTCATGGGGGAGGTGGGGACAATGAGCAGTTCTTC. This translates into CSASHGGGGDNEQFF.

V gene TRBV7-2 combines with J gene TRBJ2-1; TRBD2 matches 9 bases. The germline V gene has CDR1 SGHTA and CDR2 FQGNSA. V lost 5 bases to trimming and J lost 0 bases; unmatched junction nucleotides: 17. The CDR3 runs 20 residues. The CDR3 DNA follows: TGTGCCAGCAGCCCTAAGGGGGGCGGGGGGGGCCCTAGCTCCTACAATGAGCAGTTCTTC. It specifies CASSPKGGGGGPSSYNEQFF.

V and J are TRBV9 and TRBJ1-1, with 8 bases fitting TRBD1. Germline V gene sequence: CDR1 SGDLS, CDR2 YYNGEE. V was pared by 0 bases and J by 4 bases, with 8 bases of the junction left unmatched. The CDR3 consists of 16 residues. In nucleotides, the CDR3 is TGTGCCAGCAGCGTAGCCGCAGGGGGCTCGGCCACTGAAGCTTTCTTT. It encodes CASSVAAGGSATEAFF.

The V call is TRBV4-2, the J call TRBJ2-4, with TRBD1 matching over 9 bases. Trimming took 1 base from V and 13 from J; bases not matched to a gene: 11. The germline gives CDR1 LGHNA, CDR2 YNFKEQ. This CDR3 has 15 amino acids. CDR3 loop: CASSQAGTGTGEQYF. CDR3 bases: TGTGCCAGCAGCCAAGCAGGGACAGGGACGGGGGAGCAGTACTTC.

The chain is built from TRBV12-3 or TRBV12-4 and TRBJ1-4; no clear D. The CDR3 consists of 13 residues. V was cut by 9 bases and J by 7 bases, with 15 bases left in between. CDR3 in DNA: TGTGCCAGTTCAATGGGGTTCGGTGAAAAACTGTTTTTT. As protein: CASSMGFGEKLFF.

This clonotype was seen just once. The J gene is TRBJ2-4, the V gene TRBV11-2; 7 nucleotides agree with TRBD2. This CDR3 has 21 residues. The V segment lost 5 bases and the J segment 0 bases; nucleotides outside the gene matches: 22. CDR1 and CDR2 (germline): SGHAT, FQNNGV. The CDR3 loop reads CASSPEGYPSTGGLAKNIQYF. DNA for the CDR3: TGTGCCAGCAGCCCGGAGGGATATCCATCGACGGGAGGATTAGCCAAAAACATTCAGTACTTC.

The V gene is TRBV6-6, the J gene TRBJ2-1; 11 bases are shared with TRBD1. The CDR3 spans 16 residues. Germline V lookup: CDR1 MNHNY, CDR2 SVGAGI (reference sequence). V lost 2 bases, J lost 2 bases, and 2 bases stayed unmatched. CDR3 coding DNA: TGTGCCAGCAGTTACAGGACAGGGGGCACCTACAATGAGCAGTTCTTC. Translation gives CASSYRTGGTYNEQFF.

This clonotype came up a few times. At one end, the junction sequence differs from germline, possibly due to a read error. This chain connects TRBV7-7 to TRBJ2-5, with TRBD1 as a possible D gene (6 bases). This CDR3 has 15 residues. Germline V CDR1 and CDR2: SSHAT, FNYEAQ (reference sequence). The DNA of the CDR3 is TGTGCTAGCAGCTTAGGCAGGGGAACCCAAGAGACCCAGTACTTC. Translated: CASSLGRGTQETQYF.